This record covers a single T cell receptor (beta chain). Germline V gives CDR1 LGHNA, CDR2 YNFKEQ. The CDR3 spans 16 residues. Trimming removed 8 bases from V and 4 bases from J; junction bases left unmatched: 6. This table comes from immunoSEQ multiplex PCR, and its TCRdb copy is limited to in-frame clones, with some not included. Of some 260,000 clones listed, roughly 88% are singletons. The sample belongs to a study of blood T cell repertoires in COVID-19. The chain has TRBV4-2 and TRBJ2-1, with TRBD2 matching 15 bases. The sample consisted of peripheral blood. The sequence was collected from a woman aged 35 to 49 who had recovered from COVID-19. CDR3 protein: CASGTSGRTGYNEQFF. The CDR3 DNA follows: TGTGCCAGCGGGACTAGCGGGAGGACGGGGTACAATGAGCAGTTCTTC.